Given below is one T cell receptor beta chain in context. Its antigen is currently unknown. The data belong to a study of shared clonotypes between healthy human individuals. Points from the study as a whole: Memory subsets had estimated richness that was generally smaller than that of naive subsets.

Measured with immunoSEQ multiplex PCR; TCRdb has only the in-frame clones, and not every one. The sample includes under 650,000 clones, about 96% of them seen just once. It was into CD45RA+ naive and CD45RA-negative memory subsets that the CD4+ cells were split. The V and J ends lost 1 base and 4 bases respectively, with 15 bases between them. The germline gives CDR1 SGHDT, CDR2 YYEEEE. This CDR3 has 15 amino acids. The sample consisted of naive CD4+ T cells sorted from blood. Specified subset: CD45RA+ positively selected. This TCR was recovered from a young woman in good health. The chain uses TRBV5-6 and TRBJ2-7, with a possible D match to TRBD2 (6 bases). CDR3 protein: CASSLLTSEGYEQYF. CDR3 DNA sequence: TGTGCCAGCAGCTTGTTGACTAGTGAGGGTTACGAGCAGTACTTC. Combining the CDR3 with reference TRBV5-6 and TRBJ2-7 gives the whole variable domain DAGVTQSPTHLIKTRGQQVTLRCSPKSGHDTVSWYQQALGQGPQFIFQYYEEEERQRGNFPDRFSGHQFPNYSSELNVNALLLGDSALYLCASSLLTSEGYEQYFGPGTRLTVT.